This TCR beta chain came from a study of blood T cells in healthy people across ages. The CDR3 runs 15 residues. Germline CDR1 reads LGHDT; CDR2 reads YNNKEL (reference sequence). Unmatched junction bases numbered 6, after V lost 4 bases and J lost 1 base. Through a sample-barcoded 5' primer and a J-beta primer mix, a second PCR was run for about 6 to 12 cycles. TCRdb re-analysed the 5' RACE reads in MiXCR, keeping a single row per CDR3 protein. The sample shows 710,000 or so distinct CDR3 sequences, 22% of them seen only once. The chain carries TRBV3-1 and TRBJ1-1; TRBD1 matches at 7 bases. The receptor's source is a man between 65 and 85 years old in good health. Sequencing was done on a sample of blood. The CDR3 reads CASSRHRQGNTEAFF. The DNA of the CDR3 is TGTGCCAGCAGCCGCCACAGACAGGGGAACACTGAAGCTTTCTTT.